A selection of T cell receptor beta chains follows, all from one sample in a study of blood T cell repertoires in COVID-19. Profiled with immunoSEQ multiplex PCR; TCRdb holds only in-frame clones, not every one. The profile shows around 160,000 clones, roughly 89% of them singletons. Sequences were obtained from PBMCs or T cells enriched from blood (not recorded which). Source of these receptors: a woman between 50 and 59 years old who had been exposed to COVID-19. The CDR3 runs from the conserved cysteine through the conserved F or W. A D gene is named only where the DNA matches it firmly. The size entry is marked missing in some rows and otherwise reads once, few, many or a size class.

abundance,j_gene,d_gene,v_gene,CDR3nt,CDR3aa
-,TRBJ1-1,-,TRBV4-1,TGCGCCAGCAGCCTGAGAAGGGGAGGGAACACTGAAGCTTTCTTT,CASSLRRGGNTEAFF
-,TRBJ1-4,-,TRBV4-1,TGCGCCAGCAGCCAAGGGGGGAACAGGGTAGGGCTTATCTTT,CASSQGGNRVGLIF
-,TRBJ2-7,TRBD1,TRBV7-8,TGTGCCAGCAGCTTAAGGACAGGATCTCGGGTAGAGCAGTACTTC,CASSLRTGSRVEQYF
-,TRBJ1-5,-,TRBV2,TGTGCCAGCAGTGACAGGGTCGGCAATCAGCCCCAGCATTTT,CASSDRVGNQPQHF
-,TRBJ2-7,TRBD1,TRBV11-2,TGTGCCAGCAGCTTTGACACCGGGACAGCTTTCTACGAGCAGTACTTC,CASSFDTGTAFYEQYF
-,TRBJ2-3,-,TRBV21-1,TGTGCCAGCAGCGAATGGGGACTAGCGGATACGCAGTATTTT,CASSEWGLADTQYF
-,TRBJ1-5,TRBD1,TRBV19,TGTGCCAGTGGTATACGAGGAGGACAGGGGATTCAGCCCCAGCATTTT,CASGIRGGQGIQPQHF
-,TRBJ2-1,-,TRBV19,TGTGCCAGTAGTATCCCGGGCGACTATAAGGATGAGCAGTTCTTC,CASSIPGDYKDEQFF
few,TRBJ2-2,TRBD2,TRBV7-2,TGTGCCAGCAGACCGAGGACTAGCGGAATTGGAAGAGGGGAGCTGTTTTTT,CASRPRTSGIGRGELFF
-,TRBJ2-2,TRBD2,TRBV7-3,TGTGCCAGCAGCCCCAGGACTAGCGGGGGCCCTAGGGGGGAGCTGTTTTTT,CASSPRTSGGPRGELFF
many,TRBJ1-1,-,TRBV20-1,TGCAGTGCTAGCAGAAACAGCAAGGCTTTCTTT,CSASRNSKAFF
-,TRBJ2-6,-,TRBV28,TGTGCCAGCAGCCTCGCAGGGGCTGGGGCCAACGTCCTGACTTTC,CASSLAGAGANVLTF
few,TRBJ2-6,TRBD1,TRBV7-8,TGTGCCAGCACCACAGGGGCTGGGGCCAACGTCCTGACTTTC,CASTTGAGANVLTF
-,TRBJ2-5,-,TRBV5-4,TGTGCCAGCAGCTCCCCCGGGAACGAAGAGACCCAGTACTTC,CASSSPGNEETQYF
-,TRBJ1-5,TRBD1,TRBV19,TGTGCCAGTAGTCGGACAGGGGGTACAGAGCCCCAGCATTTT,CASSRTGGTEPQHF
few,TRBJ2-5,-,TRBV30,TGTGCCTGGAGTGTACTCGGGAGAGAGACCCAGTACTTC,CAWSVLGRETQYF
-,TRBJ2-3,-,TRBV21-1,TGTGCCGGTAGTACAGATACGCAGTATTTT,CAGSTDTQYF
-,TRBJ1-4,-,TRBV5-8,TGTGCCAGCAGCGAGGACAGCTCCGTCAATGAAAAACTGTTTTTT,CASSEDSSVNEKLFF
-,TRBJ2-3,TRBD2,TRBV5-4,TGTGCCAGCAGCTTGGCCCAGCGGGGAGGAGATACGCAGTATTTT,CASSLAQRGGDTQYF
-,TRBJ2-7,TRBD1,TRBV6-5,TGTGCCAGCAATCCTGCAGGGGGTAACTACGAGCAGTACTTC,CASNPAGGNYEQYF
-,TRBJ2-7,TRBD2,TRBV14,TGTGCCAGCAGCCAAGTGGGGCGGGAGAGATACGAGCAGTACTTC,CASSQVGRERYEQYF
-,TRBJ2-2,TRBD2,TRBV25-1,TGTGCCAGCAGTGATACTAGCGGGCTTACCGGGGAGCTGTTTTTT,CASSDTSGLTGELFF
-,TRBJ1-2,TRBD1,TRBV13,TGTGCCAGCAGCTCTCACAGGGGGCTCGGGGGCTACACCTTC,CASSSHRGLGGYTF
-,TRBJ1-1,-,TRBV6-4,TGTGCCAGCAGTTCATCGGCGGCCGCCGGGGCTGAAGCTTTCTTT,CASSSSAAAGAEAFF
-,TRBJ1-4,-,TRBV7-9,TGTGCCAGCAACCTCGAGGGAATTAATGAAAAACTGTTTTTT,CASNLEGINEKLFF
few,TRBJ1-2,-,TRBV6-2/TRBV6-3,TGTGCCAGCAGTTACACAGACAGACACTATGGCTACACCTTC,CASSYTDRHYGYTF
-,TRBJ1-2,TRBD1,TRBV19,TGTGCCAGTAGCCGCGGACAGGCAGCTGGCTACACCTTC,CASSRGQAAGYTF
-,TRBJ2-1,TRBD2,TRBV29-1,TGCAGCGTTGAAGATCCGCGGGGGGCATCCAATGAGCAGTTCTTC,CSVEDPRGASNEQFF
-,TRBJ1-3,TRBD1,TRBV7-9,TGTGCCAGCAGCTTTGGTGCGGGACAGGGTATGAGCACCATATATTTT,CASSFGAGQGMSTIYF
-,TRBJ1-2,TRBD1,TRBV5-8,TGTGCCAGCAGCTATTTACAGGGGGATGGCTACACCTTC,CASSYLQGDGYTF
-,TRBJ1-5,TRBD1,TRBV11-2,TGTGCCAGCAGCCCCAGACAGGGTCCCAACCAGCCCCAGCATTTT,CASSPRQGPNQPQHF
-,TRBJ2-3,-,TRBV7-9,TGTGCCCCGTCGAGGGCTGACACAGATACGCAGTATTTT,CAPSRADTDTQYF
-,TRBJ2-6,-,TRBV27,TGTGCCAGCACCTTATTAGGACAAGACTCTGGGGCCAACGTCCTGACTTTC,CASTLLGQDSGANVLTF
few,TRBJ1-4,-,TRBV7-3,TGTGCCAGCAGCTCGATTAGCCCCGAAGCGAGGACTAATGAAAAACTGTTTTTT,CASSSISPEARTNEKLFF
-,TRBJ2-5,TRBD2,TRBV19,TGTGCCAGTAGTATGGGGGGGGAGACCCAGTACTTC,CASSMGGETQYF
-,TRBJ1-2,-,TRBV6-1,TGTGCCAGCAGTGAAAGTATAGGGGGCTATGGCTACACCTTC,CASSESIGGYGYTF
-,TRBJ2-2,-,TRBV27,TGTGCCAGCAGCCTCGGCTCGGGGAGCGCCGGGGAGCTGTTTTTT,CASSLGSGSAGELFF
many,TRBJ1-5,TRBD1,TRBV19,TGTGCCAGTAGTCCGGGACAGGGGATTGGGGGCAATCAGCCCCAGCATTTT,CASSPGQGIGGNQPQHF
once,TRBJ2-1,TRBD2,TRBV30,TGTGCCTGGGGGACTAGCGGATTCCACAATGAGCAGTTCTTC,CAWGTSGFHNEQFF
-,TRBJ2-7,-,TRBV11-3,TGTGCCAGCAGCTTCAGTAGCGGCGCCTACGAGCAGTACTTC,CASSFSSGAYEQYF
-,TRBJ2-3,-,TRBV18,TGTGCCAGCTCACCTTCTTCAGATACGCAGTATTTT,CASSPSSDTQYF
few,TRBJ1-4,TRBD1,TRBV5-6,TGTGCCAGCAACCGTCCTGGTCGGAAGACAGGGGGCGCCGATGAAAAACTGTTTTTT,CASNRPGRKTGGADEKLFF
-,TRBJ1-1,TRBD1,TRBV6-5,TGTGCCAGCAGTTACGAGGGGGCAGGGCGGGCTTTCTTT,CASSYEGAGRAFF
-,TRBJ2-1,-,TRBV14,TGTGCCAGCAGCCAGTTTACAGGGCTCTACAATGAGCAGTTCTTC,CASSQFTGLYNEQFF
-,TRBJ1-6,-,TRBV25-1,TGTGCCAGCAGTGAATCACGGGGGATGAATTCACCCCTCCACTTT,CASSESRGMNSPLHF
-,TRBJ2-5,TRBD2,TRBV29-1,TGCAGCGGAAAGCGGGGGGGAGGGACCCAGTACTTC,CSGKRGGGTQYF
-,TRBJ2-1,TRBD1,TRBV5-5,TGTGCCAGCAGCGTTTACAGGGGTAGTGGCAATGAGCAGTTCTTC,CASSVYRGSGNEQFF
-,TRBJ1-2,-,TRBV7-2,TGTGCCAGCAGCTTAGGGGGGGACTATGGCTACACCTTC,CASSLGGDYGYTF
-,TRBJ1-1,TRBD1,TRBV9,TGTGCCAGCAGCCCAAAACCGACAGGGGTAATGGCTGAAGCTTTCTTT,CASSPKPTGVMAEAFF
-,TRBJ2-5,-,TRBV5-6,TGTGCCAGCAGCTTGGGGCAGGGAGGCATGGGAGAGACCCAGTACTTC,CASSLGQGGMGETQYF
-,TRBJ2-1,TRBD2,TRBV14,TGTGCCAGCAGCCAAGAATTGGGAGGGCTTAGGTCCTACAATGAGCAGTTCTTC,CASSQELGGLRSYNEQFF
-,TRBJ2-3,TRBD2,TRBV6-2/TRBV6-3,TGTGCCAGCAGTGACGGGACTAGCGGGGGCTTCACAGATACGCAGTATTTT,CASSDGTSGGFTDTQYF
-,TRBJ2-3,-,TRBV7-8,TGTGCCAGCAGCCCCCCGGGGGTAGCCGACACAGATACGCAGTATTTT,CASSPPGVADTDTQYF